The 18 T cell receptor beta chains presented below share a single source sample, sequenced in a study of blood T cell repertoires in COVID-19. This table comes from immunoSEQ multiplex PCR, and its TCRdb copy is limited to in-frame clones, with some not included. This table holds approximately 67,000 clones, roughly 80% found once. Sequencing was performed on peripheral blood. The source of these receptors is a man aged 60-69 years with acute or convalescent COVID-19.

The chain combines TRBV5-4 with TRBJ2-2; D unresolved. CDR3 length: 13 amino acids. Germline loops: CDR1 SGHNT, CDR2 YYREEE (reference sequence). The V end lost 2 bases, the J end lost 4 bases, and 6 bases lay between the germline ends. Here the CDR3 reads CASSFEPTGELFF. CDR3 nucleotide sequence: TGTGCCAGCAGCTTCGAGCCCACCGGGGAGCTGTTTTTT.

This chain joins TRBV19 and TRBJ2-2, with 7 bases lining up with TRBD2. Germline trimming cut 3 bases from V and 4 bases from J; bases unmatched to any gene: 8. The CDR3 length is 16 residues. The germline CDR1 and CDR2 sequences are LNHDA and SQIVND (reference sequence). The CDR3 region is CASSMSGVQGTGELFF. For the CDR3, the DNA is TGTGCCAGTAGTATGAGCGGGGTCCAGGGCACCGGGGAGCTGTTTTTT.

The V call is TRBV7-9, the J call TRBJ2-2; 8 nucleotides agree with TRBD2. The CDR3 length is 14 residues. V gave up 7 bases and J gave up 6 bases; unmatched junction bases: 7. Germline CDR1 SEHNR, CDR2 FQNEAQ (reference sequence). The CDR3 DNA reads as TGTGCCAGCACCTACGGGGGGGGCGCCGGGGAGCTGTTTTTT. Translation gives CASTYGGGAGELFF.

This clone was observed a few times. In nucleotides, the CDR3 is TGCGCCAGCAGCCCCTCTGGAGGGAACACTGAAGCTTTCTTT. Residues: CASSPSGGNTEAFF. The V call is TRBV4-1, the J call TRBJ1-1; D is ambiguous. V was pared by 4 bases and J by 1 base, with 10 bases between. This CDR3 region has 14 residues. CDR1 MGHRA and CDR2 YSYEKL come from the germline V gene.

The CDR3 bases are TGTGCCAGCAGCCGACAACAGGGGCTTATCCCCCCAGGGCCCCAGCATTTT. The encoded protein is CASSRQQGLIPPGPQHF. The chain combines TRBV5-6 with TRBJ1-5; 7 nucleotides align to TRBD1. CDR1 is SGHDT, CDR2 YYEEEE, per germline. The trim removed 4 bases at V and 9 bases at J, leaving 19 bases unmatched. This CDR3 has 17 amino acids.

J is TRBJ2-2 and V is TRBV7-2, with D uncertain. Germline CDR1 and CDR2: SGHTA and FQGNSA. The germline V and J ends were trimmed by 1 base and 4 bases, with 10 bases remaining between them. CDR3 length: 15 residues. The CDR3 sequence: CASSLGQPGTGELFF. CDR3 nucleotides: TGTGCCAGCAGCTTAGGTCAACCGGGCACCGGGGAGCTGTTTTTT.

V gene TRBV19 combines with J gene TRBJ1-5; 7 bases map to TRBD1. The V gene's germline CDR1 is LNHDA and CDR2 SQIVND (reference sequence). V dropped 7 bases and J dropped 2; count of bases not matched to a gene: 2. The CDR3 sequence is 13 residues long. CDR3: CASKDRGNQPQHF. The CDR3 nucleotides are TGTGCCAGTAAAGACAGGGGCAATCAGCCCCAGCATTTT.

This rearrangement joins TRBV11-2 to TRBJ2-3; TRBD2 matches 8 bases. V dropped 1 base and J dropped 1; count of bases not matched to a gene: 4. The CDR3 is made up of 16 amino acids. Germline V gives CDR1 SGHAT, CDR2 FQNNGV. CDR3 bases: TGTGCCAGCAGCTTAGCGGGGGGGCAGGGCACAGATACGCAGTATTTT. Its protein is CASSLAGGQGTDTQYF.

The chain joins TRBV12-3 or TRBV12-4 to TRBJ1-2, with unresolved D. The CDR3 consists of 12 residues. V was trimmed by 3 bases and J by 1 base, leaving 3 bases between them. CDR3 residues: CASSLSNYGYTF. Here the CDR3 DNA reads TGTGCCAGCAGTTTGAGTAACTATGGCTACACCTTC.

The V gene is TRBV2, the J gene TRBJ2-7; D may be TRBD1 (6 bases). Germline assignment: CDR1 SNHLY and CDR2 FYNNEI. Trimming shortened V by 4 bases and J by 5 bases, and 9 bases separated the two germline ends. CDR3 length: 12 amino acids. The CDR3 loop reads CASSVQGNEQYV. The CDR3 bases are TGTGCCAGCAGTGTACAGGGAAACGAGCAGTACGTC.

This sequence joins TRBV14 and TRBJ1-2, with a weak D call TRBD1 (5 bases). This CDR3 spans 13 amino acids. Germline V lookup: CDR1 SGHDN, CDR2 FVKESK. The V end lost 3 bases, the J end lost 8 bases, and 13 bases lay between the germline ends. The CDR3 coding sequence is TGTGCCAGCAGCCAGAGCAGGGCTCGAGGCTACACCTTC. Translated, it gives CASSQSRARGYTF.

This clone came up a few times. The chain combines TRBV29-1 with TRBJ1-2; D is perhaps TRBD1 (5 bases). The V gene's germline CDR1 is SQVTM and CDR2 ANQGSEA. There are 12 residues in the CDR3. Trimming removed 6 bases at V and 5 bases at J, with 13 bases between. CDR3 protein: CSVQKAGYGYTF. DNA for the CDR3: TGCAGCGTCCAGAAGGCAGGGTATGGCTACACCTTC.

J is TRBJ1-1 and V is TRBV2; no clear D. With 6 bases removed from V and 0 bases from J, the gap between germline ends came to 11 bases. The CDR3 consists of 14 residues. CDR1 is SNHLY and CDR2 is FYNNEI in the germline V gene. This CDR3 is CASRGTGVNTEAFF. CDR3 nucleotides: TGTGCCAGCAGGGGTACGGGTGTGAACACTGAAGCTTTCTTT.

The chain couples TRBV7-8 to TRBJ2-7, with TRBD1 matching over 10 bases. CDR1 is SGHVS, CDR2 FQNEAQ, per germline. This CDR3 has 15 residues. J lost 2 bases, V lost 1 base, and 2 bases had no gene match. The CDR3, as DNA: TGTGCCAGCAGCTTAGGGACAGGGGGAACCTACGAGCAGTACGTC. Amino acids: CASSLGTGGTYEQYV.

The chain combines TRBV6-2 or TRBV6-3 with TRBJ2-6, with no clear D. This CDR3 comprises 16 residues. V gave up 6 bases and J gave up 2 bases, with 14 bases separating them. Germline lookup yields CDR1 MNHEY and CDR2 SVGEGT. Here the CDR3 DNA reads TGTGCCAGCAGCTCCGAGGCCGCTACTGGGGCCAACGTCCTGACTTTC. Amino acids: CASSSEAATGANVLTF.

The table lists this clone with a few counts. This chain uses TRBV11-2 with TRBJ1-3; no firm D call. The CDR3 is 14 amino acids. V was trimmed by 5 bases and J by 8 bases, leaving 16 bases between them. Per the germline V gene, CDR1 is SGHAT and CDR2 is FQNNGV. For the CDR3, the DNA is TGTGCCAGCAGCCCCGGACTGAAGAGTGACACCATATATTTT. The encoded protein is CASSPGLKSDTIYF.

This clone was picked up a small number of times. CDR3 residues: CASSPQPTGEQFF. DNA of the CDR3: TGTGCCAGCTCACCACAACCGACGGGGGAGCAGTTCTTC. This chain joins TRBV18 and TRBJ2-1, with D perhaps matching TRBD2 (5 bases). This CDR3 region has 13 residues. Germline assignment: CDR1 KGHSH and CDR2 LQKENI. Trimming took 1 base from V and 10 from J, leaving 11 bases between them.

The rearrangement uses TRBV5-5 and TRBJ1-2, with D unclear. V gave up 1 base and J gave up 1 base, with 5 bases separating them. CDR3 size: 13 residues. Per germline, CDR1 SGHKS and CDR2 YYEKEE (reference sequence). The CDR3 is CASSLNYNYGYTF. The DNA of the CDR3 is TGTGCCAGCAGCTTGAACTATAACTATGGCTACACCTTC. The entire variable domain, with the rest obtained from reference TRBV5-5 and TRBJ1-2, is as follows: DAGVTQSPTHLIKTRGQQVTLRCSPISGHKSVSWYQQVLGQGPQFIFQYYEKEERGRGNFPDRFSARQFPNYSSELNVNALLLGDSALYLCASSLNYNYGYTFGSGTRLTVV.